A selection of T cell receptor beta chains follows, all from one sample in a study of blood T cells in healthy people across ages. TCRdb re-derived calls from the 5' RACE reads in MiXCR, one entry per CDR3 protein. The sample contains over 600,000 distinct CDR3 sequences, around 50% of which appear only once. The sample comprised blood. These receptors were collected from an elderly man in good health. Each CDR3 is given with its conserved first and last residue. Fields, in order: V gene, D gene, J gene, CDR3 protein. D genes are given only for firm matches.

V gene: TRBV30
D gene: NA
J gene: TRBJ1-5
CDR3 protein: CAWPTGSSNQPQHF

V gene: TRBV20-1
D gene: NA
J gene: TRBJ2-5
CDR3 protein: CGVDRPETQYF

V gene: TRBV9
D gene: NA
J gene: TRBJ2-1
CDR3 protein: CASSVVGYNEQFF

V gene: TRBV5-1
D gene: NA
J gene: TRBJ2-7
CDR3 protein: CASHNPRDILYEQYF

V gene: TRBV24-1
D gene: NA
J gene: TRBJ2-6
CDR3 protein: CATSDGGSGANVLTF

V gene: TRBV7-9
D gene: NA
J gene: TRBJ2-5
CDR3 protein: CASSLGYLGETQYF

V gene: TRBV28
D gene: NA
J gene: TRBJ2-1
CDR3 protein: CASSYPTGAERVQFF

V gene: TRBV7-2
D gene: NA
J gene: TRBJ2-4
CDR3 protein: CASSLDRLVNIQYF

V gene: TRBV7-3
D gene: NA
J gene: TRBJ2-3
CDR3 protein: CASSPSALSGKAQYF

V gene: TRBV7-2
D gene: TRBD2
J gene: TRBJ2-3
CDR3 protein: CANSDGLAGAGDTQYF

V gene: TRBV7-2
D gene: NA
J gene: TRBJ2-7
CDR3 protein: CASSPESLVGEQYF

V gene: TRBV28
D gene: NA
J gene: TRBJ2-4
CDR3 protein: CASKEDGAGKNIQYF

V gene: TRBV20-1
D gene: NA
J gene: TRBJ1-2
CDR3 protein: CSASHGPTYDYTF

V gene: TRBV14
D gene: NA
J gene: TRBJ2-1
CDR3 protein: CASSPFAGSYNEQFF

V gene: TRBV30
D gene: TRBD1
J gene: TRBJ1-4
CDR3 protein: CAWSTGQGGGEKLFF

V gene: TRBV5-6
D gene: NA
J gene: TRBJ2-7
CDR3 protein: CASNDITGQPREQYF

V gene: TRBV5-1
D gene: NA
J gene: TRBJ2-2
CDR3 protein: CASSSATGWGTGELFF

V gene: TRBV5-1
D gene: TRBD1
J gene: TRBJ2-7
CDR3 protein: CASSLVAGGPYEQYF

V gene: TRBV20-1
D gene: NA
J gene: TRBJ2-3
CDR3 protein: CSASRLRFSTDTQYF

V gene: TRBV5-5
D gene: NA
J gene: TRBJ1-2
CDR3 protein: CAGSLGRTNYGYTF

V gene: TRBV28
D gene: NA
J gene: TRBJ2-1
CDR3 protein: CASSFLGSHYEQFF

V gene: TRBV28
D gene: NA
J gene: TRBJ1-4
CDR3 protein: CASRSPRQSNEKLFF

V gene: TRBV28
D gene: NA
J gene: TRBJ1-1
CDR3 protein: CASFIGRPTEAFF

V gene: TRBV20-1
D gene: TRBD2
J gene: TRBJ2-7
CDR3 protein: CSALVPTSGSDEQYF

V gene: TRBV27
D gene: NA
J gene: TRBJ1-5
CDR3 protein: CASSETGNNQPQHF

V gene: TRBV10-3
D gene: NA
J gene: TRBJ2-7
CDR3 protein: CAISGGRNYEQYF